This T cell receptor (beta chain) was identified in a study of identical twins (dated by TCRdb to the mid-2010s). Regarding the complete study: To test whether fetal clonotypes persist, the study used deep sequencing on TCR alpha and beta repertoires from monozygotic twins, unrelated adults of various ages, and cord blood. To rule out contamination, the twin experiments were replicated at different times with different library preparation protocols. The paper as a whole reports these results and caveats: Fewer insertions were carried by abundant cord blood beta clonotypes; a weaker similar trend was observed in young adult naive repertoires, while no such trend was observed in memory repertoires. Invariant T cells such as MAIT and iNKT could partly confound zero-insertion analyses, although diverse VJ usage argued against such confounding for most clonotypes. A weaker excess of twin sharing was found in beta out-of-frame sequences because the signal-to-noise ratio was lowered by fewer shared sequences. Because the same donors could not be followed over many years, the conclusions depended on cross-sectional statistical analysis. Recombination models systematically underestimated out-of-frame TCR alpha sharing in monozygotic twins but agreed with sharing between unrelated individuals. Out-of-frame TCR alpha sequences shared between twins showed an excess of low generation-probability sequences compared with coincidental sharing between unrelated individuals.

Only healthy Caucasian donors were included. The twin cohort consisted of three pairs of female monozygotic twins, all aged roughly 18 to 29 years. CD4+ and CD8+ T cell populations were isolated with positive isolation kits from Invitrogen. The library was generated by 5' RACE. Sequenced on an Illumina HiSeq 2000. Template switching introduced a universal primer binding site; the final cDNA contained a unique molecular identifier, enabling accurate counting of TCR cDNA molecules. First-strand cDNA for TCR alpha and beta chains was synthesized from specific primers in the conserved constant-segment region. To control for contamination, each cDNA library was double barcoded with a SMART-Mk sample barcode plus Illumina barcodes. TruSeq adapter sequences along with Illumina sample barcodes were introduced in two successive PCR steps. The Illumina HiSeq platform was used with custom primers to sequence TCR alpha and beta cDNA libraries. For the original study's pipeline: Unique molecular identifiers were extracted from raw reads with MiGEC, and CDR3 positions were determined with MiXCR. For each individual, recombination models were inferred using an EM algorithm with the repgenHMM and IGoR tools. The analysis of shared clonotypes was done with the tcR package in R, with sharing normalized by the product of cloneset sizes. Out-of-frame nonproductive sequences were analyzed to study raw recombination free of thymic and clonal selection effects. The public reads were reanalyzed by TCRdb: fastp trimming at Q25, MiXCR alignment, in-frame beta chains only. Each entry is one CDR3 protein sequence, shown with its most common DNA and genes. TCRdb's processing, not the authors', yielded these V and J calls. This sample comprises 400,000 to 600,000 distinct CDR3 sequences, around 22% of them detected only once. The ten largest clonotypes hold around 0.47% of the sample.

Unmatched junction bases come to 4, with V trimmed by 8 bases and J by 3 bases. Reading from cysteine to phenylalanine, the CDR3 counts 16 amino acids. Only the CDR3 region is kept as DNA, spanning 48 bases read in frame from base 1. Comments on this clonotype: Its antigen specificity is not known. Per-nucleotide qualities are absent, and no much larger clonotype sits a single base away.

These data were also filed under a second study, of yellow fever vaccine responses in identical twins. As noted in the second study: According to the authors, in identical twins the way T cells responded to vaccination appeared partly convergent and partly personalized. In identical twins, the study followed T cell clones that responded to the vaccine with precision.

The rearranged chain carries TRBV12-3 or TRBV12-4 and TRBJ2-6, with TRBD2 identical over 13 junction bases. The TCR was taken from a woman between 18 and 30 years old in good health. Sequencing was performed on CD4+ T cells sorted from blood. The DNA reads TGTGCCAGCGCTCGACTAGCGGGAGGTGGGGCCAACGTCCTGACTTTC. Its product reads: CASARLAGGGANVLTF.